This note documents a single T cell receptor beta chain sequence. As yet, its antigen is unknown. This entry comes from a study of cytomegalovirus exposure and HLA in healthy donors. Whole-study findings and limits: The productive fraction for most TCR beta V segments was about 87% or about 30% in an earlier analysis. TCR beta sequences reportedly predicted most subjects' HLA-A and HLA-B alleles accurately. Many donors carried some public TCRs, although rarity characterized most TCR sequences.

This CDR3 is 12 amino acids long. In germline, CDR1 is GTSNPN, CDR2 SVGIG (reference sequence). V lost 1 base, J lost 6 bases, and 10 bases lay in between. Despite likely unrecorded immune exposures, the donors were nominally healthy at the time of sampling. The PCR contained 60 Vbeta and 13 Jbeta primers. Some clones are missing from TCRdb's copy, which holds only in-frame ones; the method was immunoSEQ multiplex PCR. The data hold some 130,000 clones, with roughly 70% observed a single time. The receptor was derived from a woman aged 55-69 years in good health and CMV-seropositive. Input material: PBMCs. This chain joins TRBV30 and TRBJ2-7; weak D call: TRBD1 (5 bases). DNA of the CDR3: TGTGCCTGGAGTGAAGGACACAGCGAGCAGTACTTC. It codes for CAWSEGHSEQYF.